This T cell receptor (beta chain) was retrieved from a study of CXCR3-negative and CXCR3-positive naive CD8 T cells. Germline loops: CDR1 SGHRS, CDR2 YFSETQ. This CDR3 region has 15 residues. Carrying UMI labels, the TRB cDNA libraries were prepared through 5' RACE. Following a re-call of the 5' RACE reads, TCRdb has one entry per CDR3 protein and lacks DNA. The clone table shows 100,000 to 150,000 distinct CDR3 sequences, with the ten largest holding less than 0.55%. This receptor was identified in a human donor in good health. Some clones in this sample may be carry-over from other donors' samples. This sequence joins TRBV5-1 and TRBJ2-7; TCRdb's D gene call, TRBD2, goes unchecked for lack of DNA. Sequenced: naive CXCR3- CD8+ T cells from blood. Subset defined: CD45RO-CCR7+CD27+CD95- naive CD8+ T cells lacking CXCR3 (TNR3-). The CDR3 reads CASSFTSGGSYEQYF. Based on the CDR3 plus reference TRBV5-1 and TRBJ2-7, the full variable domain is KAGVTQTPRYLIKTRGQQVTLSCSPISGHRSVSWYQQTPGQGLQFLFEYFSETQRNKGNFPGRFSGRQFSNSRSEMNVSTLELGDSALYLCASSFTSGGSYEQYFGPGTRLTVT.